This T cell receptor beta chain was captured by sequencing in a study of Ad26.COV2.S vaccination and SARS-CoV-2 variants. Study findings and constraints: Recipients of vaccine and of placebo showed similar breadth of their non-spike TCR repertoires.

Method: immunoSEQ multiplex PCR; TCRdb's copy keeps in-frame clones and lacks some. The table includes roughly 450,000 clones, over 75% detected once. CDR3 length equals 12 residues. The germline CDR1 and CDR2 sequences are SGHRS and YFSETQ. V was trimmed by 0 bases and J by 4 bases, leaving 5 bases between them. Described treatment: over 15 received Ad26.COV2.S at low or high dose, single or two shots; 5 received placebo; per-sample allocation not given. Sampling took place 63 days after the first vaccine or placebo injection. Details on this clone: The antigen remains unidentified. Other DNA sequences in the same sample also yield this CDR3.

The sequence came from a person aged 18-60 years who received the Ad26.COV2.S COVID-19 vaccine or a placebo. The chain combines TRBV5-1 with TRBJ2-7; D remains unclear. Sequences were derived from peripheral blood, sampled in a trial of Ad26.COV2.S vaccine versus placebo. CDR3 nucleotide sequence: TGCGCCAGCAGCTTGGGGGGTTACGAGCAGTACTTC. Residues: CASSLGGYEQYF.